A single sample gave rise to the 25 T cell receptor beta chains below, sequenced in a study of technical replicates of blood from a handful of donors. Data came from immunoSEQ multiplex PCR; TCRdb stores just in-frame clones and leaves some out. This sample yields tens of thousands of clones, of which roughly 98% are seen a single time; over 0.15% belongs to the top ten. Sequenced sample: T cells isolated from PBMCs. These receptors all come from a human donor in good health.

The CDR3 is CASSLKWGGTDTQYF. The DNA for the CDR3 is TGTGCCAGCAGCTTAAAGTGGGGGGGCACAGATACGCAGTATTTT. This chain connects TRBV11-3 to TRBJ2-3; TRBD2 is a possible D gene (6 bases). The CDR3 has 15 residues. V was cut by 2 bases and J by 1 base, with 10 bases left in between. CDR1 and CDR2 (germline): SGHNT, YENEEA. Full variable domain (missing parts from reference TRBV11-3 and TRBJ2-3): EAGVVQSPRYKIIEKKQPVAFWCNPISGHNTLYWYLQNLGQGPELLIRYENEEAVDDSQLPKDRFSAERLKGVDSTLKIQPAELGDSAVYLCASSLKWGGTDTQYFGPGTRLTVL.

The sample holds one count of this clone. The chain carries TRBV13 and TRBJ2-7; 9 positions agree with TRBD1. The CDR3 is 16 amino acids. Germline V CDR1 and CDR2: PRHDT, FYEKMQ (reference sequence). After removal of 5 bases from V and 6 bases from J, the junction contained 14 bases not matched to a gene. CDR3 coding DNA: TGTGCCAGCAGCCCCACTGGGACAGGGTTCCTCTCCGAGCAGTACTTC. Protein product: CASSPTGTGFLSEQYF.

The chain links TRBV4-2 to TRBJ2-5, with 12 nucleotides matching TRBD2. Germline V gene data show CDR1 as LGHNA and CDR2 as YNFKEQ. The CDR3 loop spans 18 amino acids. V gave up 3 bases and J gave up 1 base; unmatched junction bases: 9. CDR3 bases: TGTGCCAGCAGCCACCCACCAGGACTAGCGGGGTTCCAAGAGACCCAGTACTTC. Translation gives CASSHPPGLAGFQETQYF.

This clone was found once. This chain connects TRBV10-2 to TRBJ2-7; 10 bases are shared with TRBD1. The CDR3 spans 13 residues. Germline V gene sequence: CDR1 WSHSY, CDR2 SAAADI. V lost 7 bases, J lost 6 bases, and 6 bases stayed unmatched. As DNA, the CDR3 is TGCGCCAGCAAGCCGGGACAGGGGCGCGAGCAGTACTTC. It specifies CASKPGQGREQYF.

This clone was observed once. This chain links TRBV27 with TRBJ2-5, with 11 bases that match TRBD1. Germline values: CDR1 MNHEY, CDR2 SMNVEV (reference sequence). This CDR3 contains 16 residues. The V and J ends lost 4 bases and 4 bases, in that order; junction bases with no gene match: 8. The DNA for the CDR3 is TGTGCCAGCAGTTCCGGGACAGGGGGGCAGGTAGAGACCCAGTACTTC. Translating gives CASSSGTGGQVETQYF.

The J gene is TRBJ2-7, the V gene TRBV2; the D is unclear. The V end was cut by 6 bases, the J end by 0 bases, with 6 bases between. This CDR3 comprises 12 residues. CDR1 is SNHLY, CDR2 FYNNEI, per germline. CDR3: CASRARSYEQYF. The CDR3 nucleotides read TGTGCCAGCAGGGCCCGCTCCTACGAGCAGTACTTC.

The chain employs TRBV9 and TRBJ1-5; D is uncertain. Germline V CDR1 and CDR2: SGDLS, YYNGEE. The CDR3 is 12 residues long. The V end was cut by 0 bases, the J end by 7 bases, with 5 bases between. The CDR3 loop is CASSVGVQPQHF. The CDR3 DNA reads as TGTGCCAGCAGCGTAGGAGTACAGCCCCAGCATTTT.

This clone has a single count. The J gene is TRBJ2-3, the V gene TRBV5-4, with 7 bases identical to TRBD2. Germline V gene lookup returns CDR1 SGHNT and CDR2 YYREEE (reference sequence). The CDR3 consists of 15 residues. V lost 1 base and J lost 4; bases outside the gene matches: 6. For the CDR3, the DNA is TGTGCCAGCAGCTTGTCAGGGAGGGCCGCAGATACGCAGTATTTT. This codes for CASSLSGRAADTQYF.

A single count supports this clone. The V call is TRBV15, the J call TRBJ1-2; D may be TRBD1 (6 bases). The CDR3 runs to 12 residues. CDR1 and CDR2 (germline): LNHNV, YYDKDF (reference sequence). V lost 3 bases, J lost 6 bases, and 8 bases lay in between. The CDR3 bases are TGTGCCACCAGCAGGGACAGAAATGGCTACACCTTC. Protein: CATSRDRNGYTF. Combining the CDR3 with reference TRBV15 and TRBJ1-2 gives the whole variable domain DAMVIQNPRYQVTQFGKPVTLSCSQTLNHNVMYWYQQKSSQAPKLLFHYYDKDFNNEADTPDNFQSRRPNTSFCFLDIRSPGLGDTAMYLCATSRDRNGYTFGSGTRLTVV.

CDR3 amino acids: CASSFGDRGNYGYTF. CDR3 coding DNA: TGTGCCAGCAGCTTCGGGGACAGGGGGAACTATGGCTACACCTTC. This chain links TRBV5-6 with TRBJ1-2; 11 bases agree with TRBD1. V lost 2 bases, J lost 2 bases, and 2 bases stayed unmatched. The length of the CDR3 is 15 residues. Per germline, CDR1 SGHDT and CDR2 YYEEEE. The full variable domain, in which reference TRBV5-6 and TRBJ1-2 provide the parts outside the CDR3, is DAGVTQSPTHLIKTRGQQVTLRCSPKSGHDTVSWYQQALGQGPQFIFQYYEEEERQRGNFPDRFSGHQFPNYSSELNVNALLLGDSALYLCASSFGDRGNYGYTFGSGTRLTVV.

This chain links TRBV28 with TRBJ2-4; D ambiguous. The CDR3 runs to 12 residues. V was shortened by 6 bases and J by 5 bases, with 8 bases between the two germline ends. Per the germline V gene, CDR1 is MDHEN and CDR2 is SYDVKM. The CDR3 nucleotides are TGTGCCAGCAGACAGATCGAAAACATTCAGTACTTC. This codes for CASRQIENIQYF.

The CDR3 loop is CASSQGQGYDNEQFF. In nucleotides, the CDR3 is TGCGCCAGCAGCCAAGGACAGGGGTACGACAATGAGCAGTTCTTC. V usage is TRBV4-1 and J usage is TRBJ2-1, with TRBD1 matching over 8 bases. V lost 1 base, J lost 5 bases, and 4 bases stayed unmatched. There are 15 residues in the CDR3. The germline V gene encodes CDR1 MGHRA and CDR2 YSYEKL.

The chain uses TRBV5-4 and TRBJ2-7, with D perhaps matching TRBD1 (6 bases). V gave up 2 bases and J gave up 0 bases, with 9 bases separating them. Germline values: CDR1 SGHNT, CDR2 YYREEE (reference sequence). This CDR3 is built from 14 residues. The CDR3 sequence is CASSFRDISYEQYF. CDR3 DNA: TGTGCCAGCAGCTTCAGGGACATCTCCTACGAGCAGTACTTC.

J is TRBJ2-1 and V is TRBV6-6, with TRBD2 identical over 9 bases. V shed 6 bases, J shed 9 bases, and the junction held 9 bases outside the gene matches. In germline, CDR1 is MNHNY, CDR2 SVGAGI (reference sequence). The CDR3 consists of 14 residues. The DNA for the CDR3 is TGTGCCAGCAGCCTTAGCGGGAGAAACGCTGAGCAGTTCTTC. Amino acids: CASSLSGRNAEQFF.

This chain uses TRBV10-3 with TRBJ2-7; D gene unclear. Per the germline V gene, CDR1 is ENHRY and CDR2 is SYGVKD. V was trimmed by 2 bases and J by 4 bases, leaving 12 bases between them. The CDR3 runs 14 residues. CDR3 DNA sequence: TGTGCCATCAGTGAGAGTTCGCCACGGTACGAGCAGTACTTC. Its translation is CAISESSPRYEQYF.

The sample holds one count of this clone. The CDR3 region has the DNA TGTGCCAGTAGCATGGGGGGGGCGAGCAATCAGCCCCAGCATTTT. This translates into CASSMGGASNQPQHF. This chain joins TRBV19 and TRBJ1-5, with D tentatively TRBD1 (6 bases). CDR1 LNHDA and CDR2 SQIVND come from the germline V gene (reference sequence). This CDR3 is built from 15 residues. Trimming cost V 6 bases and J 1 base, with 13 bases left between them.

The rearrangement links TRBV5-1 to TRBJ2-3, with D maybe TRBD1 (5 bases). CDR1 is SGHRS and CDR2 is YFSETQ in the germline V gene. This CDR3 is 15 amino acids long. V was clipped by 0 bases and J by 3 bases, with 11 bases between them. The CDR3 coding sequence is TGCGCCAGCAGCTTGGAGGGGTTAGGAACAGATACGCAGTATTTT. Its translation: CASSLEGLGTDTQYF. Variable domain in full (rest from reference TRBV5-1 and TRBJ2-3): KAGVTQTPRYLIKTRGQQVTLSCSPISGHRSVSWYQQTPGQGLQFLFEYFSETQRNKGNFPGRFSGRQFSNSRSEMNVSTLELGDSALYLCASSLEGLGTDTQYFGPGTRLTVL.

The chain employs TRBV7-6 and TRBJ2-7, with TRBD1 as a possible D gene (7 bases). The ends were cut back, 2 bases at V and 5 bases at J, with 13 bases in the middle. This CDR3 is 14 amino acids long. Looked up from germline, CDR1 is SGHVS and CDR2 is FNYEAQ. The CDR3 DNA follows: TGTGCCAGCAGCTTATCAGGGGGAGGTGACGAGCAGTACTTC. This translates into CASSLSGGGDEQYF.

This chain links TRBV5-4 with TRBJ2-7; TRBD1 aligns across 10 bases. The V and J ends lost 7 bases and 2 bases, in that order; junction bases with no gene match: 9. This CDR3 has 15 residues. Germline V gene data show CDR1 as SGHNT and CDR2 as YYREEE (reference sequence). The DNA for the CDR3 is TGTGCCAGCGGGGTCTTGGGGACAGGGGCCTACGAGCAGTACTTC. Residues: CASGVLGTGAYEQYF.

The rearrangement joins TRBV5-1 to TRBJ1-2; D possibly corresponds to TRBD1 (6 bases). The length of the CDR3 is 15 residues. CDR1 and CDR2 from the germline V gene are SGHRS and YFSETQ. V was clipped by 4 bases and J by 2 bases, with 15 bases between them. This CDR3 is CASSERQERNYGYTF. In DNA, the CDR3 is TGCGCCAGCAGCGAACGACAGGAGAGGAACTATGGCTACACCTTC.

The rearrangement joins TRBV28 to TRBJ2-7, with 8 bases identical to TRBD2. The CDR3 length is 14 residues. Looked up from germline, CDR1 is MDHEN and CDR2 is SYDVKM. V lost 9 bases, J lost 4 bases, and 11 bases stayed unmatched. CDR3 sequence reads: CASPPPGGPYEQYF. CDR3 bases: TGTGCCAGTCCCCCGCCGGGAGGGCCGTACGAGCAGTACTTC.

V usage is TRBV5-1 and J usage is TRBJ2-3; possibly TRBD2 for D (6 bases). The CDR3 length is 15 residues. V shed 4 bases and J shed 6 bases, with 18 bases lying between them. Germline V gene sequence: CDR1 SGHRS, CDR2 YFSETQ. CDR3 DNA sequence: TGCGCCAGCAGCGGGGGGACTTCCTTAGGGGATACGCAGTATTTT. This codes for CASSGGTSLGDTQYF.

This clone came up once. V and J are TRBV10-1 and TRBJ1-3, with a possible D match to TRBD1 (5 bases). Between the trimmed V and J ends, which lost 0 bases and 0 bases, there was a span of 15 bases. Germline V lookup: CDR1 WNHNN, CDR2 SYGVQD (reference sequence). The CDR3 is 18 residues long. The CDR3 coding sequence is TGCGCCAGCAGTGAGTCTACTTATGGACACCGCTCTGGAAACACCATATATTTT. Amino acids: CASSESTYGHRSGNTIYF.

The rearrangement joins TRBV28 to TRBJ2-5; 10 bases align to TRBD2. The CDR3 has 15 amino acids. With 5 bases clipped from V and 7 bases from J, the junction kept 10 bases outside the gene matches. Germline assignment: CDR1 MDHEN and CDR2 SYDVKM. CDR3 DNA: TGTGCCAGCAGTCCCAGGGGTCAGCGGGAGGGGACCCAGTACTTC. This gives the protein CASSPRGQREGTQYF.

This clone showed up just once. The chain uses TRBV6-1 and TRBJ1-2; 8 positions agree with TRBD1. The CDR3 length is 18 residues. Germline CDR1 and CDR2: MNHNS and SASEGT. The V segment lost 2 bases and the J segment 7 bases; nucleotides outside the gene matches: 18. The DNA for the CDR3 is TGTGCCAGCAGTGAAAGGGCAGGGGGCGCTTCCTACCGACTTGGCTACACCTTC. This codes for CASSERAGGASYRLGYTF.